This record concerns one T cell receptor (beta chain) sequence. As yet, its antigen is unknown. Each CDR3 protein is one row after TCRdb ran MiXCR on the reads. The table records 200,000 to 250,000 distinct CDR3 sequences, 35% to 40% of them present only once. The data were taken from a study of T cell repertoires in cytomegalovirus infection. Study-wide context: Public TCR beta signatures provided an indication of both CMV infection and a matching HLA type. Findings and caveats of the study: There were carriers of CMV plus the relevant HLA, and cumulative public TCR beta family frequency identified them. The response measured ex vivo was dominated by TCR beta clonotypes (HLA-C-restricted and CMV-specific).

V lost 3 bases to trimming and J lost 0 bases, with 11 bases between them. This CDR3 spans 15 amino acids. Germline CDR1 and CDR2: KGHSH and LQKENI. The specimen was CD8+ T cells from cultured PBMCs, collected from culture after CMV antigen stimulation. This sequence joins TRBV18 and TRBJ1-1, with D perhaps TRBD1 (5 bases). The origin of this receptor is a human donor in good health (CMV status not recorded). Some clones in this sample may be carry-over from other donors' samples. Here the CDR3 reads CASSPDGDLNTEAFF. The CDR3 nucleotides are TGTGCCAGCTCACCTGACGGGGACCTGAACACTGAAGCTTTCTTT.